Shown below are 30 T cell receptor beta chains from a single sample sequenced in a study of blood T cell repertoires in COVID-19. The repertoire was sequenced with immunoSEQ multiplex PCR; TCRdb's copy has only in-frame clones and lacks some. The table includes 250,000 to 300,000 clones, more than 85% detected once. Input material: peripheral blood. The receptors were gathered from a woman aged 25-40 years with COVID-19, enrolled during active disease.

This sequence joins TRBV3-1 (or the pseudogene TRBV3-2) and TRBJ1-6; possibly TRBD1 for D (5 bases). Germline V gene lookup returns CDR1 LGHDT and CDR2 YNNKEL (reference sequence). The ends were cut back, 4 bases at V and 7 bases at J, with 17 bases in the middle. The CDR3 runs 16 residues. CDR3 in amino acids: CASSPRGPGGNSPLHF. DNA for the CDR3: TGTGCCAGCAGCCCACGCGGGCCCGGGGGGAATTCACCCCTCCACTTT.

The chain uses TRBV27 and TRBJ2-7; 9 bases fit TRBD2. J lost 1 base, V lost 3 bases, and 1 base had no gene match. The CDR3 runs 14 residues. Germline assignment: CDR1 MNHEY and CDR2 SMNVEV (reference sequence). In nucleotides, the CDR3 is TGTGCCAGCAGTTTTAGCGGGAGTTCCTACGAGCAGTACTTC. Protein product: CASSFSGSSYEQYF.

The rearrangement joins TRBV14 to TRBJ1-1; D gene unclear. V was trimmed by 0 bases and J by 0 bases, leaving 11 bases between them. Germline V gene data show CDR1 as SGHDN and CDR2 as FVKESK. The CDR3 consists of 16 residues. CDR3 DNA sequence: TGTGCCAGCAGCCAAGAAGAGGGTTTTATGAACACTGAAGCTTTCTTT. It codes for CASSQEEGFMNTEAFF. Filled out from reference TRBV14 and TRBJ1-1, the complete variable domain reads EAGVTQFPSHSVIEKGQTVTLRCDPISGHDNLYWYRRVMGKEIKFLLHFVKESKQDESGMPNNRFLAERTGGTYSTLKVQPAELEDSGVYFCASSQEEGFMNTEAFFGQGTRLTVV.

CDR3 sequence reads: CASSPIDRVRETQYF. CDR3 sequence (DNA): TGTGCCAGCAGCCCGATCGACAGGGTTAGAGAGACCCAGTACTTC. J is TRBJ2-5 and V is TRBV11-2, with 7 bases fitting TRBD1. Germline CDR1 SGHAT, CDR2 FQNNGV. V lost 5 bases, J lost 4 bases, and 10 bases stayed unmatched. The CDR3 runs to 15 residues.

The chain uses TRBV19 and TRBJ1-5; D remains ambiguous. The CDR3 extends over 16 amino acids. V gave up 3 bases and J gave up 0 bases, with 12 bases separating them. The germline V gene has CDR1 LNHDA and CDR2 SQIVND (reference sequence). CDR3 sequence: CASSMRATYSNQPQHF. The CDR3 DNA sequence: TGTGCCAGTAGTATGCGGGCCACTTATAGCAATCAGCCCCAGCATTTT.

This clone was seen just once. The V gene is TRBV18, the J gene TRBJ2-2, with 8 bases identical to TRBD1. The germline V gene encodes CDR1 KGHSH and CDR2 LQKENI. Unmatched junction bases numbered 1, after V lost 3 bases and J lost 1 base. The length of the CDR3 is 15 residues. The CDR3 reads CASSPDRENTGELFF. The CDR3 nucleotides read TGTGCCAGCTCACCGGACAGGGAGAACACCGGGGAGCTGTTTTTT.

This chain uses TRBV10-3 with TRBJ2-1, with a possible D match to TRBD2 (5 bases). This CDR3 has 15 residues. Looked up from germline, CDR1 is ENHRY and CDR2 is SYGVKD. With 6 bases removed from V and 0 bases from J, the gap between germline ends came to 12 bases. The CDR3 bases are TGTGCCATCAGCCTAGCTGATAGCTCCTACAATGAGCAGTTCTTC. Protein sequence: CAISLADSSYNEQFF.

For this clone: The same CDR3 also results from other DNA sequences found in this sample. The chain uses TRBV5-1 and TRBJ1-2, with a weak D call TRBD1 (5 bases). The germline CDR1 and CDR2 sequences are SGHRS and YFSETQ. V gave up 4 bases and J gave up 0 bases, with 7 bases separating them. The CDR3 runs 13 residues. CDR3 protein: CASSPTANYGYTF. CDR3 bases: TGCGCCAGCAGCCCGACAGCTAACTATGGCTACACCTTC.

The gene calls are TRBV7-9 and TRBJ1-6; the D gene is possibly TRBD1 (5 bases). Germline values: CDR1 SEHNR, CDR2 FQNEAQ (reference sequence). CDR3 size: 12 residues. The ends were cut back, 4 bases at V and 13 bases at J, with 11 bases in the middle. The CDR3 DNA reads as TGTGCCAGCAGCTCGCCTCAGGGTCCCCTCCACTTT. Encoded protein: CASSSPQGPLHF.

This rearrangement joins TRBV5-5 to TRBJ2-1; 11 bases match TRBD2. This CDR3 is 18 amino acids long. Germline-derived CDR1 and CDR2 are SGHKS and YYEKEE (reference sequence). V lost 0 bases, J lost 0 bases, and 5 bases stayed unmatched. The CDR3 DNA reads TGTGCCAGCAGCTTGGGACTAGCGGGGTACAGCTCCTACAATGAGCAGTTCTTC. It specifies CASSLGLAGYSSYNEQFF.

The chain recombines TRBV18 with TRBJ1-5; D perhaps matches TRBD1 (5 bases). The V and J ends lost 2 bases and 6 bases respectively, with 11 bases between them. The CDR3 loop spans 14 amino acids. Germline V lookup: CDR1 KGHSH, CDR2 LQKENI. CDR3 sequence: CASSPGQGGQPQHF. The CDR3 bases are TGTGCCAGCTCACCAGGGCAGGGTGGTCAGCCCCAGCATTTT.

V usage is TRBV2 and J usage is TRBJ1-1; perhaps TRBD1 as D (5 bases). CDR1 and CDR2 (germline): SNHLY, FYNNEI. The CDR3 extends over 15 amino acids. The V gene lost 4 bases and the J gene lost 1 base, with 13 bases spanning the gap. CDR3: CASSGWVGPNTEAFF. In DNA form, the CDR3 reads TGTGCCAGCAGTGGTTGGGTGGGGCCGAACACTGAAGCTTTCTTT. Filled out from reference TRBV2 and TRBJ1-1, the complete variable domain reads EPEVTQTPSHQVTQMGQEVILRCVPISNHLYFYWYRQILGQKVEFLVSFYNNEISEKSEIFDDQFSVERPDGSNFTLKIRSTKLEDSAMYFCASSGWVGPNTEAFFGQGTRLTVV.

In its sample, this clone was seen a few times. The CDR3 region has the DNA TGTGCCAGCAGTCCAGGGGGGTGGCCACCCCTCCACTTT. It specifies CASSPGGWPPLHF. The chain couples TRBV2 to TRBJ1-6, with 7 bases aligning to TRBD1. In germline, CDR1 is SNHLY, CDR2 FYNNEI. CDR3 length equals 13 residues. V lost 5 bases to trimming and J lost 11 bases; unmatched junction nucleotides: 6.

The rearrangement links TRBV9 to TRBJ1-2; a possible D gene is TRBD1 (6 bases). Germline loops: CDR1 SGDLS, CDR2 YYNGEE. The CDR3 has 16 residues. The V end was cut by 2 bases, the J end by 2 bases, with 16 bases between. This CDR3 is CASSVETGGSNYGYTF. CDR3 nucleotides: TGTGCCAGCAGCGTCGAGACAGGCGGATCGAACTATGGCTACACCTTC. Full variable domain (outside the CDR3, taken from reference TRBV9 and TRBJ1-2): DSGVTQTPKHLITATGQRVTLRCSPRSGDLSVYWYQQSLDQGLQFLIQYYNGEERAKGNILERFSAQQFPDLHSELNLSSLELGDSALYFCASSVETGGSNYGYTFGSGTRLTVV.

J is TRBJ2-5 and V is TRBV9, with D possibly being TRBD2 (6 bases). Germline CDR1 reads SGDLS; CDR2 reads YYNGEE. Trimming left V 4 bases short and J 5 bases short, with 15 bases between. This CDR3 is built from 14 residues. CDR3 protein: CASSPGTLGETQYF. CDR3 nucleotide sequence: TGTGCCAGCAGCCCCGGGACTCTAGGGGAGACCCAGTACTTC.

The CDR3 loop reads CASSTIRGLGTQYF. CDR3 DNA sequence: TGTGCCAGCAGTACTATTAGGGGCCTGGGGACCCAGTACTTC. The chain joins TRBV6-5 to TRBJ2-5; the D gene is possibly TRBD1 (5 bases). V lost 5 bases to trimming and J lost 7 bases, with 17 bases between them. This CDR3 contains 14 residues. Germline V gene lookup returns CDR1 MNHEY and CDR2 SVGAGI.

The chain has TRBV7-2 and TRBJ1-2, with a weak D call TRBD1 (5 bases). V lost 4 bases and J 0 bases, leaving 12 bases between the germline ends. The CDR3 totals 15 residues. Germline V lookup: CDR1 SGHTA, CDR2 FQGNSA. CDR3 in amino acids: CASSSQGLANYGYTF. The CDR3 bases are TGTGCCAGCAGCTCTCAGGGCCTAGCTAACTATGGCTACACCTTC. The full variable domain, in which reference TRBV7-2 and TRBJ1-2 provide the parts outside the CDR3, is GAGVSQSPSNKVTEKGKDVELRCDPISGHTALYWYRQSLGQGLEFLIYFQGNSAPDKSGLPSDRFSAERTGGSVSTLTIQRTQQEDSAVYLCASSSQGLANYGYTFGSGTRLTVV.

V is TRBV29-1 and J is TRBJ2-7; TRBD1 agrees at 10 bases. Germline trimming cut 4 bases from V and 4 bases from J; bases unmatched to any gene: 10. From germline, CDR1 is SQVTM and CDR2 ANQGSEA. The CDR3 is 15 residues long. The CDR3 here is CSVVDYEGQGYEQYF. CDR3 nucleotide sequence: TGCAGCGTTGTAGATTATGAGGGACAGGGGTACGAGCAGTACTTC.

The CDR3: CASSLELSGYEQYF. The CDR3 DNA follows: TGTGCCAGCAGCTTAGAACTCAGCGGATACGAGCAGTACTTC. This rearrangement joins TRBV7-9 to TRBJ2-7, with D tentatively TRBD2 (5 bases). Germline CDR1 reads SEHNR; CDR2 reads FQNEAQ (reference sequence). The CDR3 spans 14 residues. The V and J ends lost 1 base and 4 bases respectively, with 11 bases between them.

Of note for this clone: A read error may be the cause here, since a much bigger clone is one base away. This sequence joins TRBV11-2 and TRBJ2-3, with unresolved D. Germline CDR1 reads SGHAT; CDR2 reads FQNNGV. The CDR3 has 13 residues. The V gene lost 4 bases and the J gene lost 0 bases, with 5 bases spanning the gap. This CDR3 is CASSSTSTDTQYF. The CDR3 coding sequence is TGTGCCAGCAGCTCGACTAGCACAGATACGCAGTATTTT.

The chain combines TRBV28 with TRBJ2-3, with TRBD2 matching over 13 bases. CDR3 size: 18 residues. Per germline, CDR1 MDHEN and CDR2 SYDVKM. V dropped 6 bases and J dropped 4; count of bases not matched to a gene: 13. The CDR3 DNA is TGTGCCAGCAGCCCACCCAAACGTGGACTAGCGGGAGCAGATACGCAGTATTTT. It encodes CASSPPKRGLAGADTQYF.

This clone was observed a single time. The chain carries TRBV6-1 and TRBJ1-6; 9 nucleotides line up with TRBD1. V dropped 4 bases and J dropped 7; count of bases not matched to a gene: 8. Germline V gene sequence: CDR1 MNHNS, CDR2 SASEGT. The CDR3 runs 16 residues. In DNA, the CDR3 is TGTGCCAGCAGTGCCAGGGACAGGGTGTGGAATTCACCCCTCCACTTT. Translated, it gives CASSARDRVWNSPLHF.

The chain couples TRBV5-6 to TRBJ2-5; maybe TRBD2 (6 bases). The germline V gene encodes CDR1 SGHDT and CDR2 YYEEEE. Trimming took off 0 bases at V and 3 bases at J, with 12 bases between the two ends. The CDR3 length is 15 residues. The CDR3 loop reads CASSLATSGEETQYF. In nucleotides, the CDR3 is TGTGCCAGCAGCTTGGCTACCTCGGGGGAAGAGACCCAGTACTTC.

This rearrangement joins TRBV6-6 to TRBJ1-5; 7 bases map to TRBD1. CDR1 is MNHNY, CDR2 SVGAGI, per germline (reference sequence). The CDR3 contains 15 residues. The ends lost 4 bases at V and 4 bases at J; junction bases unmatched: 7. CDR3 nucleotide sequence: TGTGCCAGCAGTTCGCGGACAGGTGGGAATCAGCCCCAGCATTTT. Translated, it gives CASSSRTGGNQPQHF.

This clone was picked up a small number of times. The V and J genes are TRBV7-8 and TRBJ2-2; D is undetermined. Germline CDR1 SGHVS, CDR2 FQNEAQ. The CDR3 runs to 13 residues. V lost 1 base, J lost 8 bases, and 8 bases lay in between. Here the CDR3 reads CASSLVTRGELFF. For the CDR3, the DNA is TGTGCCAGCAGCTTAGTAACGAGAGGGGAGCTGTTTTTT.

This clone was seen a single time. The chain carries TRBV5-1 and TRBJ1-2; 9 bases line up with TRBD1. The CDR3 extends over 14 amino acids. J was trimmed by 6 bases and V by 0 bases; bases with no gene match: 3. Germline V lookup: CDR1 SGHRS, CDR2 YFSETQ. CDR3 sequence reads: CASSLDRGQDGYTF. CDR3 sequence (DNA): TGCGCCAGCAGCTTGGACAGGGGGCAAGATGGCTACACCTTC.

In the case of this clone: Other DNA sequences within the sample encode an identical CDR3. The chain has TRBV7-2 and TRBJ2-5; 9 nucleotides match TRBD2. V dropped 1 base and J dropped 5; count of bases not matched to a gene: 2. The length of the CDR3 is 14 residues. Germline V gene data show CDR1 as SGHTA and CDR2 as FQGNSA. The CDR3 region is CASSLGLAGETQYF. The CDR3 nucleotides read TGTGCCAGCAGCTTAGGTCTAGCGGGGGAGACCCAGTACTTC.

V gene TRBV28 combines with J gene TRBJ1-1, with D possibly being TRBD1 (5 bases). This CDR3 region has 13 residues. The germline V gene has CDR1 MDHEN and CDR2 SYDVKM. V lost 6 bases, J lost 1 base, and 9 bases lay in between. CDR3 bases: TGTGCCAGCAGGGGAGGGACGAACACTGAAGCTTTCTTT. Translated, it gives CASRGGTNTEAFF.

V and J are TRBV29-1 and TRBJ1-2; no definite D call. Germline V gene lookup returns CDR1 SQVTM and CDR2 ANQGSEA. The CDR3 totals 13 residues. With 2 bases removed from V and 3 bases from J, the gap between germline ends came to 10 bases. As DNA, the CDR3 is TGCAGCGTTGAACCATTATTAGACTATGGCTACACCTTC. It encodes CSVEPLLDYGYTF.

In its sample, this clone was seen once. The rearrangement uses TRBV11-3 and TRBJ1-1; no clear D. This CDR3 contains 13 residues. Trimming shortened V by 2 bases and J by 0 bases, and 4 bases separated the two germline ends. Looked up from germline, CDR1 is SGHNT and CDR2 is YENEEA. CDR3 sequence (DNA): TGTGCCAGCAGCTTACACTTGAACACTGAAGCTTTCTTT. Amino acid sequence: CASSLHLNTEAFF. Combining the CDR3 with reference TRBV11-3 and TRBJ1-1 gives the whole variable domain EAGVVQSPRYKIIEKKQPVAFWCNPISGHNTLYWYLQNLGQGPELLIRYENEEAVDDSQLPKDRFSAERLKGVDSTLKIQPAELGDSAVYLCASSLHLNTEAFFGQGTRLTVV.